In this sample, the clone carrying this T cell receptor beta chain turned up a few times. The CDR3 runs 16 residues. J lost 3 bases, V lost 5 bases, and 7 bases had no gene match. Germline V gene lookup returns CDR1 LNHDA and CDR2 SQIVND (reference sequence). The sample comes from a study of blood T cell repertoires in COVID-19. Study at large: There were acute and convalescent COVID-19 samples, and they came from the United States, Italy and Spain. In each case, the material was cDNA or gDNA derived from T cells, B-cell-depleted T cells, or PBMCs.

Original processing methods: Amplification of reference gene primers provided the estimated nucleated cell counts. Sequencing used immunoSEQ multiplex PCR; TCRdb keeps in-frame clones, though not all of them. Clone size and the V and J calls come from that table; the DNA yielded D and trimming. The sample carries tens of thousands of clones, under 85% recorded once. The chain combines TRBV19 with TRBJ2-1; 10 bases map to TRBD2. Sequencing used peripheral blood. This receptor was taken from a man aged 70-80 years with acute or convalescent COVID-19. In DNA, the CDR3 is TGTGCCAGTAGTGATCGGTTAGCGGGGGGCTACAATGAGCAGTTCTTC. Amino acid sequence: CASSDRLAGGYNEQFF.